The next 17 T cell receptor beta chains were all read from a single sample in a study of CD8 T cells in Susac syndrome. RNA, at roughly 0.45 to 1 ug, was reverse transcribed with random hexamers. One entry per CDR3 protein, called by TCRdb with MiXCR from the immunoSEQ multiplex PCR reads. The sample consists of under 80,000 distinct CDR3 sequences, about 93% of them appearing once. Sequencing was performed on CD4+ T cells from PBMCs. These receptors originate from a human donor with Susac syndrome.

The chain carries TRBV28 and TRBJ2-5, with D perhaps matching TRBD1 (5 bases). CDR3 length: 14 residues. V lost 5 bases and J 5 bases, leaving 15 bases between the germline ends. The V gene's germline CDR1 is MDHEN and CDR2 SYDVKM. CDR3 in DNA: TGTGCCAGCAGTACACCTTCCCCAGGGGAGACCCAGTACTTC. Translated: CASSTPSPGETQYF.

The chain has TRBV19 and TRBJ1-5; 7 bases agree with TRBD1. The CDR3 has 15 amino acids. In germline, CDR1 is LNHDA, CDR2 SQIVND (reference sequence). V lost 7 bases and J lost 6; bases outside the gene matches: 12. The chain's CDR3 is CASTGYGGGFQPQHF. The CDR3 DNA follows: TGTGCCAGTACGGGATATGGAGGGGGCTTTCAGCCCCAGCATTTT.

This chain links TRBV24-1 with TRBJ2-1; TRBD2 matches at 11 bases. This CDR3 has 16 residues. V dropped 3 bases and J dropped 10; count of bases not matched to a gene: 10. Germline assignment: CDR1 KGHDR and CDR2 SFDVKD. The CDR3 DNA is TGTGCCACCAGTGATCGAACTAGCGGGAGCTTGAAAGAGCAGTTCTTC. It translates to CATSDRTSGSLKEQFF.

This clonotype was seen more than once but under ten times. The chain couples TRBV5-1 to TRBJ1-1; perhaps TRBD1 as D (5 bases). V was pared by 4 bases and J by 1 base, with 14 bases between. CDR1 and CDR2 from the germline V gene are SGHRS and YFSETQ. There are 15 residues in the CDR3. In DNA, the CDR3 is TGCGCCAGCAGCGGACTGACAGTCAAGAACACTGAAGCTTTCTTT. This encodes CASSGLTVKNTEAFF.

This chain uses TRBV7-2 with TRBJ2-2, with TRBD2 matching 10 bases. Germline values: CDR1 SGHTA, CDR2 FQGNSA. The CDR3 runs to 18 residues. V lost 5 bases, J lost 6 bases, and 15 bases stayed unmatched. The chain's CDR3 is CASSEVAGGGSGAGELFF. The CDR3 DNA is TGTGCCAGCAGCGAAGTAGCGGGAGGCGGGTCGGGCGCCGGGGAGCTGTTTTTT.

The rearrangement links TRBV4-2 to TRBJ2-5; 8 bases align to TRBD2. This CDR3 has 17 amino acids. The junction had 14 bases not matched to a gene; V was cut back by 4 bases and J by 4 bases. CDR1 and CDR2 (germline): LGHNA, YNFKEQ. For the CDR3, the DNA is TGTGCCAGCAGCCCCCCGGGTGGGCTAGCGGGCCCAGAGACCCAGTACTTC. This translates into CASSPPGGLAGPETQYF.

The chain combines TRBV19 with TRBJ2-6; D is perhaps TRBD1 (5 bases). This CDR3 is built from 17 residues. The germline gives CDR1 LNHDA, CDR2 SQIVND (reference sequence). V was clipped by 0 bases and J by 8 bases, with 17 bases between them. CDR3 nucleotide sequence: TGTGCCAGTAGTATAGATCTATACCGCGACAGCCCCAACGTCCTGACTTTC. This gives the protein CASSIDLYRDSPNVLTF.

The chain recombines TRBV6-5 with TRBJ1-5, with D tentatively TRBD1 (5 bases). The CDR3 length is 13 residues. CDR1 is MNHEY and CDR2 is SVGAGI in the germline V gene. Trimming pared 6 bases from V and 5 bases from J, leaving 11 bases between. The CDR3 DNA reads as TGTGCCAGCAGGGACAACTCCCATCAGCCCCAGCATTTT. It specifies CASRDNSHQPQHF.

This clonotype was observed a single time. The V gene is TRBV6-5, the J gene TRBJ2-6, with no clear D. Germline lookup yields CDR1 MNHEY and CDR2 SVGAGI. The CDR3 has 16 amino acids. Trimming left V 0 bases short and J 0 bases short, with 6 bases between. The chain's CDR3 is CASSYSPGSGANVLTF. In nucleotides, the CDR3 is TGTGCCAGCAGTTACTCGCCCGGCTCTGGGGCCAACGTCCTGACTTTC.

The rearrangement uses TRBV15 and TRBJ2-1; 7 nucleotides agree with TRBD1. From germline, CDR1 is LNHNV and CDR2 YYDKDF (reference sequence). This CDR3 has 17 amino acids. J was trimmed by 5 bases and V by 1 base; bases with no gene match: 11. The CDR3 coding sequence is TGTGCCACCAGCAGAGCACGAGGGGGCAAGGCACACAATGAGCAGTTCTTC. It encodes CATSRARGGKAHNEQFF.

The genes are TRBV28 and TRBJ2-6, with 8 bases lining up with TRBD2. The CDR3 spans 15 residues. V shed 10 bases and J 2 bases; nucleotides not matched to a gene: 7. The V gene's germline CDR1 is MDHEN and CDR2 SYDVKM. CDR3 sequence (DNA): TGTGCCACTAGCGGGTTCTCAGCTGGGGCCAACGTCCTGACTTTC. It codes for CATSGFSAGANVLTF.

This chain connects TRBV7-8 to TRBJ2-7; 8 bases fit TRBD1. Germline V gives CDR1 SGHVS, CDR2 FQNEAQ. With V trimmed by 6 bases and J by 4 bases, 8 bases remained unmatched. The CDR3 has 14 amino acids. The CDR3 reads CASRLGQGGYEQYF. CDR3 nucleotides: TGTGCCAGCAGACTAGGACAGGGTGGGTACGAGCAGTACTTC.

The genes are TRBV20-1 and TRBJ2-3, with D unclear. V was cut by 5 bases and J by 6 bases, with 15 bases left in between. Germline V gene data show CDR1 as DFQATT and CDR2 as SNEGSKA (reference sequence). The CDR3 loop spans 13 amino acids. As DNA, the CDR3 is TGCAGTGCTCCGGACCCCCCCAGGGATACGCAGTATTTT. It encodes CSAPDPPRDTQYF.

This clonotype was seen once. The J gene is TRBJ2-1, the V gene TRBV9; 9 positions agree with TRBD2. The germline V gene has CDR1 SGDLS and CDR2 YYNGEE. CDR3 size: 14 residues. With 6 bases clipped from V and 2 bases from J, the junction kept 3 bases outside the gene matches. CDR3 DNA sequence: TGTGCCAGCACGCGGGAGGGCCCCTACAATGAGCAGTTCTTC. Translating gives CASTREGPYNEQFF.

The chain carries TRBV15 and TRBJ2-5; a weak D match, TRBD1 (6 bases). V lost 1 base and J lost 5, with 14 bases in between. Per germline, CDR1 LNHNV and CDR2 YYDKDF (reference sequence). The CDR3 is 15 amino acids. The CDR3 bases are TGTGCCACCAGCAGAGGGACAGTGGGTCACGAGACCCAGTACTTC. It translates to CATSRGTVGHETQYF.

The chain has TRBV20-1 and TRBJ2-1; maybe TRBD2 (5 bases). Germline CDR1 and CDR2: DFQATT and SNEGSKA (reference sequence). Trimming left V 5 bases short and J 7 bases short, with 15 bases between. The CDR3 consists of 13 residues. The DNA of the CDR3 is TGCAGTGCTTCTCCGGGGAAAGGGAATGAGCAGTTCTTC. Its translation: CSASPGKGNEQFF.

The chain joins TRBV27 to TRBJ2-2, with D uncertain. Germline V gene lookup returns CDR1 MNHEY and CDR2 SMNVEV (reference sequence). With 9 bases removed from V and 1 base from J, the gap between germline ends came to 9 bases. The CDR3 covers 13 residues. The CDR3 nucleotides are TGTGCCAGTGGGTGGCTGAACACCGGGGAGCTGTTTTTT. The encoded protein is CASGWLNTGELFF.